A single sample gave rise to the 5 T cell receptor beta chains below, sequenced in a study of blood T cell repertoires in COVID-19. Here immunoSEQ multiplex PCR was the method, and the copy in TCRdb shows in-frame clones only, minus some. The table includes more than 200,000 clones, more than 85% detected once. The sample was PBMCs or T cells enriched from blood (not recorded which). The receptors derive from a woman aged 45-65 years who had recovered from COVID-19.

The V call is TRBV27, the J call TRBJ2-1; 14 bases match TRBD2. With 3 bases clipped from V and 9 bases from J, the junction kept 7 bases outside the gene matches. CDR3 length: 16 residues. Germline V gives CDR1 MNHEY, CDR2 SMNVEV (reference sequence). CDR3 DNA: TGTGCCAGCAGTTTCTCCGGGACTAGCGGGAGCGGTGAGCAGTTCTTC. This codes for CASSFSGTSGSGEQFF.

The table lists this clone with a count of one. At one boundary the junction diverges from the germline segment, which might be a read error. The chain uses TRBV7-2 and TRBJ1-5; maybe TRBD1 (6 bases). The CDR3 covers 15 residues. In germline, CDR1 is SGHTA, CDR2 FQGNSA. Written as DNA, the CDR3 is TGTGCCAGCAGTTTAGGGGGGGAAAGGAATCAGCCCCAGCATTTT. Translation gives CASSLGGERNQPQHF.

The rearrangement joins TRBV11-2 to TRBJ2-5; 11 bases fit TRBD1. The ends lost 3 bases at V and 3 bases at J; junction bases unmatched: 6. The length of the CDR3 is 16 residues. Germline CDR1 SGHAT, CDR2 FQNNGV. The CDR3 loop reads CASSFPPGQGEETQYF. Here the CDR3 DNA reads TGTGCCAGCAGCTTTCCTCCGGGACAGGGGGAAGAGACCCAGTACTTC. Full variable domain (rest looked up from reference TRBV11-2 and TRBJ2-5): EAGVAQSPRYKIIEKRQSVAFWCNPISGHATLYWYQQILGQGPKLLIQFQNNGVVDDSQLPKDRFSAERLKGVDSTLKIQPAKLEDSAVYLCASSFPPGQGEETQYFGPGTRLLVL.

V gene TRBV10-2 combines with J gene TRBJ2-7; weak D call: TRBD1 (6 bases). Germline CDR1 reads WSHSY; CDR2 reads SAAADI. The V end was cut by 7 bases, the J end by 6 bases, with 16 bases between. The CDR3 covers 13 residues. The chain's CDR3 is CASIRTEGSEQYF. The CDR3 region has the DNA TGCGCCAGCATAAGGACAGAAGGCTCCGAGCAGTACTTC.

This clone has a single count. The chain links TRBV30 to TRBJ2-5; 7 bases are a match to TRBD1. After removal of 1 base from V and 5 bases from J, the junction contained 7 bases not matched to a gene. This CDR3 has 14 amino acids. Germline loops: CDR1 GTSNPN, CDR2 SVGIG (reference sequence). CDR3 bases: TGTGCCTGGAGTGGTCAGGGGGTCGGGGAGACCCAGTACTTC. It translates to CAWSGQGVGETQYF. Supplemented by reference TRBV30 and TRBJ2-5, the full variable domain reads SQTIHQWPATLVQPVGSPLSLECTVEGTSNPNLYWYRQAAGRGLQLLFYSVGIGQISSEVPQNLSASRPQDRQFILSSKKLLLSDSGFYLCAWSGQGVGETQYFGPGTRLLVL.